A single sample gave rise to the 25 T cell receptor beta chains below, sequenced in a study of a mutant IDH1 vaccine in newly diagnosed glioma. Time point in this sample: week 5, during vaccination. Vaccination comprised doses that each held 300 ug of mutant IDH1 20-mer peptide, plus topical imiquimod. TCRdb's copy holds only in-frame clones and misses some; the assay was immunoSEQ multiplex PCR. The sample carries more than 40,000 clones, just under 80% recorded once. Their antigens are not known. This specimen consisted of PBMCs, obtained from a glioma patient whose treatment included an IDH1 peptide vaccine. The receptors stem from a woman in her forties with glioma.

The rearrangement joins TRBV6-1 to TRBJ2-3, with 7 bases fitting TRBD1. The CDR3 contains 19 residues. Germline V gene data show CDR1 as MNHNS and CDR2 as SASEGT. With V trimmed by 1 base and J by 2 bases, 15 bases remained unmatched. This CDR3 reads CASSEDPITGDISTDTQYF. CDR3 nucleotide sequence: TGTGCCAGCAGTGAAGATCCGATTACAGGGGACATTTCCACAGATACGCAGTATTTT.

The rearrangement uses TRBV30 and TRBJ2-2; tentatively, D is TRBD2 (5 bases). This CDR3 is built from 16 residues. V was pared by 2 bases and J by 4 bases, with 17 bases between. The germline gives CDR1 GTSNPN, CDR2 SVGIG (reference sequence). The CDR3 protein is CAWSRHIGLTTGELFF. For the CDR3, the DNA is TGTGCCTGGAGTCGCCATATAGGACTTACCACCGGGGAGCTGTTTTTT.

This sequence joins TRBV6-6 and TRBJ1-3; D perhaps matches TRBD1 (5 bases). The CDR3 loop spans 14 amino acids. Per germline, CDR1 MNHNY and CDR2 SVGAGI (reference sequence). V shed 4 bases and J shed 3 bases, with 10 bases lying between them. As DNA, the CDR3 is TGTGCCAGCAGTTCGGGCAGGGATGGAAACACCATATATTTT. It encodes CASSSGRDGNTIYF.

This rearrangement joins TRBV5-1 to TRBJ2-5, with D perhaps TRBD2 (5 bases). This CDR3 region has 13 residues. Between the trimmed V and J ends, which lost 4 bases and 5 bases, there was a span of 12 bases. Germline V gives CDR1 SGHRS, CDR2 YFSETQ. CDR3 bases: TGCGCCAGCAGCCCCTTTGAGGGTGAGACCCAGTACTTC. This encodes CASSPFEGETQYF.

This sequence joins TRBV6-5 and TRBJ1-1, with D unresolved. The V gene lost 2 bases and the J gene lost 3 bases, with 7 bases spanning the gap. The CDR3 has 13 residues. From germline, CDR1 is MNHEY and CDR2 SVGAGI. The CDR3 region is CASSYVWDTEAFF. CDR3 in DNA: TGTGCCAGCAGTTACGTCTGGGACACTGAAGCTTTCTTT.

This clone was observed a single time. The CDR3 is CASSQEVGSGGSDEQYF. For the CDR3, the DNA is TGTGCCAGCAGCCAAGAAGTAGGTAGCGGGGGATCCGACGAGCAGTACTTC. The chain uses TRBV4-2 and TRBJ2-7; 9 bases match TRBD2. V dropped 0 bases and J dropped 5; count of bases not matched to a gene: 11. The CDR3 is 17 amino acids. Looked up from germline, CDR1 is LGHNA and CDR2 is YNFKEQ.

CDR3 coding DNA: TGTGCCAGTAGCCTTGTCCTAGCGGTTACGCAGTATTTT. This encodes CASSLVLAVTQYF. The rearrangement joins TRBV19 to TRBJ2-3, with 7 bases identical to TRBD2. Looked up from germline, CDR1 is LNHDA and CDR2 is SQIVND (reference sequence). The CDR3 is 13 amino acids. With 6 bases clipped from V and 8 bases from J, the junction kept 8 bases outside the gene matches. The full variable domain, completed using reference TRBV19 and TRBJ2-3, is DGGITQSPKYLFRKEGQNVTLSCEQNLNHDAMYWYRQDPGQGLRLIYYSQIVNDFQKGDIAEGYSVSREKKESFPLTVTSAQKNPTAFYLCASSLVLAVTQYFGPGTRLTVL.

The J gene is TRBJ2-7, the V gene TRBV6-6; D perhaps matches TRBD2 (5 bases). This CDR3 has 15 residues. Deletions cut 6 bases from V and 4 bases from J, with 19 bases between. From germline, CDR1 is MNHNY and CDR2 SVGAGI (reference sequence). The CDR3 loop reads CASRAEGVSRYEQYF. In DNA, the CDR3 is TGTGCCAGCAGAGCCGAGGGCGTTTCTAGGTACGAGCAGTACTTC.

The chain recombines TRBV5-6 with TRBJ1-2; TRBD1 aligns across 9 bases. The CDR3 is 13 residues long. V lost 0 bases to trimming and J lost 8 bases; unmatched junction nucleotides: 2. Germline-derived CDR1 and CDR2 are SGHDT and YYEEEE. In DNA form, the CDR3 reads TGTGCCAGCAGCTTGGGGACAGGGGACGGCTACACCTTC. Protein sequence: CASSLGTGDGYTF.

The genes are TRBV19 and TRBJ2-7; D is unresolved. The ends were cut back, 7 bases at V and 0 bases at J, with 13 bases in the middle. Germline lookup yields CDR1 LNHDA and CDR2 SQIVND (reference sequence). There are 14 residues in the CDR3. The CDR3 nucleotides read TGTGCCAGTACCGAGGCCGGAGCCTCCTACGAGCAGTACTTC. It specifies CASTEAGASYEQYF.

The CDR3 loop reads CASSMSTGWAGELFF. CDR3 bases: TGTGCCAGTAGTATGAGTACAGGTTGGGCGGGGGAGCTGTTTTTT. The rearrangement uses TRBV19 and TRBJ2-2; the D gene is possibly TRBD1 (5 bases). V shed 3 bases and J shed 8 bases, with 16 bases lying between them. CDR1 and CDR2 (germline): LNHDA, SQIVND (reference sequence). CDR3 size: 15 residues.

For the CDR3, the DNA is TGTGCCAGCAAGGTTGACAGCGACCATGAAAAACTGTTTTTT. Translation: CASKVDSDHEKLFF. This chain uses TRBV5-4 with TRBJ1-4; D perhaps matches TRBD1 (5 bases). Per the germline V gene, CDR1 is SGHNT and CDR2 is YYREEE (reference sequence). V lost 6 bases and J 6 bases, leaving 15 bases between the germline ends. The CDR3 is 14 amino acids.

This chain joins TRBV6-1 and TRBJ1-3; no clear D. CDR3 length: 12 amino acids. The germline gives CDR1 MNHNS, CDR2 SASEGT. V lost 8 bases to trimming and J lost 4 bases, with 9 bases between them. The CDR3 sequence is CASGLRGNTIYF. The CDR3 DNA follows: TGTGCCAGCGGCCTCAGGGGAAACACCATATATTTT.

The V gene is TRBV7-9, the J gene TRBJ2-7, with D maybe TRBD2 (6 bases). The germline CDR1 and CDR2 sequences are SEHNR and FQNEAQ (reference sequence). The CDR3 consists of 12 residues. The ends were cut back, 5 bases at V and 4 bases at J, with 9 bases in the middle. The CDR3 nucleotides are TGTGCCAGCAGCCCTGGGGGGTACGAGCAGTACTTC. Its protein is CASSPGGYEQYF.

This chain connects TRBV30 to TRBJ2-6; D ambiguous. V dropped 3 bases and J dropped 0 bases, with 6 bases sitting between them. In germline, CDR1 is GTSNPN, CDR2 SVGIG (reference sequence). The CDR3 covers 14 residues. The CDR3 protein is CAWRIASGANVLTF. DNA for the CDR3: TGTGCCTGGAGGATCGCCTCTGGGGCCAACGTCCTGACTTTC.

The chain combines TRBV20-1 with TRBJ1-5; possible D gene TRBD1, 6 bases. The germline gives CDR1 DFQATT, CDR2 SNEGSKA (reference sequence). V lost 3 bases, J lost 7 bases, and 7 bases lay in between. The CDR3 covers 11 residues. This CDR3 reads CSARGAQPQHF. For the CDR3, the DNA is TGCAGTGCTAGGGGGGCCCAGCCCCAGCATTTT.

V and J are TRBV14 and TRBJ1-6; D may be TRBD1 (5 bases). The CDR3 runs to 16 residues. Germline CDR1 SGHDN, CDR2 FVKESK. Trimming removed 1 base at V and 0 bases at J, with 7 bases between. The CDR3 loop reads CASSQGDSSYNSPLHF. The CDR3 DNA reads as TGTGCCAGCAGCCAAGGCGACAGCTCCTATAATTCACCCCTCCACTTT. Based on the CDR3 plus reference TRBV14 and TRBJ1-6, the full variable domain is EAGVTQFPSHSVIEKGQTVTLRCDPISGHDNLYWYRRVMGKEIKFLLHFVKESKQDESGMPNNRFLAERTGGTYSTLKVQPAELEDSGVYFCASSQGDSSYNSPLHFGNGTRLTVT.

The chain joins TRBV5-6 to TRBJ1-3, with no clear D. V lost 3 bases to trimming and J lost 6 bases, with 16 bases between them. The germline V gene has CDR1 SGHDT and CDR2 YYEEEE. This CDR3 spans 15 amino acids. CDR3 in amino acids: CASSSGPLLENTIYF. Here the CDR3 DNA reads TGTGCCAGCAGCTCTGGACCTTTACTGGAAAACACCATATATTTT.

The V and J genes are TRBV15 and TRBJ1-1; 10 bases match TRBD1. CDR1 is LNHNV and CDR2 is YYDKDF in the germline V gene (reference sequence). The trim removed 1 base at V and 4 bases at J, leaving 6 bases unmatched. CDR3 length: 16 amino acids. The CDR3 loop is CATSRGQGAGGTEAFF. The CDR3 region has the DNA TGTGCCACCAGCAGAGGACAGGGGGCGGGAGGCACTGAAGCTTTCTTT.

The chain joins TRBV5-4 to TRBJ1-2; possibly TRBD1 for D (6 bases). V lost 4 bases, J lost 3 bases, and 19 bases lay in between. There are 16 residues in the CDR3. Germline V gene data show CDR1 as SGHNT and CDR2 as YYREEE (reference sequence). In DNA, the CDR3 is TGTGCCAGCAGCCCCCCCTACAGGGTCTCGCACTATGGCTACACCTTC. It encodes CASSPPYRVSHYGYTF.

The rearrangement uses TRBV5-1 and TRBJ1-1, with a possible D match to TRBD1 (5 bases). CDR1 SGHRS and CDR2 YFSETQ come from the germline V gene. This CDR3 region has 14 residues. V lost 0 bases and J lost 6, with 12 bases in between. The CDR3 DNA sequence: TGCGCCAGCAGCTTGGGAGGGGAGGTCTCTGAAGCTTTCTTT. It specifies CASSLGGEVSEAFF. Complete variable domain (other parts from reference TRBV5-1 and TRBJ1-1): KAGVTQTPRYLIKTRGQQVTLSCSPISGHRSVSWYQQTPGQGLQFLFEYFSETQRNKGNFPGRFSGRQFSNSRSEMNVSTLELGDSALYLCASSLGGEVSEAFFGQGTRLTVV.

The chain uses TRBV27 and TRBJ2-5; the D gene is possibly TRBD2 (5 bases). The CDR3 length is 13 residues. CDR1 MNHEY and CDR2 SMNVEV come from the germline V gene (reference sequence). V lost 5 bases and J 5 bases, leaving 12 bases between the germline ends. The CDR3 region is CASSRRREETQYF. In DNA, the CDR3 is TGTGCCAGCAGTAGGCGAAGGGAGGAGACCCAGTACTTC.

The rearrangement links TRBV7-3 to TRBJ1-1, with D unresolved. The CDR3 covers 15 residues. Germline loops: CDR1 SGHTA, CDR2 FQGTGA. V was shortened by 0 bases and J by 1 base, with 9 bases between the two germline ends. The CDR3 sequence is CASSLTPRSNTEAFF. CDR3 bases: TGTGCCAGCAGCTTAACCCCCCGTTCGAACACTGAAGCTTTCTTT.

J is TRBJ2-6 and V is TRBV7-8; 7 positions match TRBD1. The junction had 7 bases not matched to a gene; V was cut back by 1 base and J by 10 bases. CDR3 length: 15 residues. Germline CDR1 is SGHVS and CDR2 is FQNEAQ. CDR3 sequence (DNA): TGTGCCAGCAGCTTAGACCACAGGGGCACGAACGTCCTGACTTTC. This encodes CASSLDHRGTNVLTF.

This chain joins TRBV7-2 and TRBJ2-7; TRBD2 matches 7 bases. V trimming: 5 bases; J trimming: 3 bases; junction bases outside the gene matches: 7. The CDR3 totals 14 residues. CDR1 is SGHTA and CDR2 is FQGNSA in the germline V gene. This CDR3 is CASSPPPSGYEQYF. For the CDR3, the DNA is TGTGCCAGCAGCCCCCCCCCTAGCGGCTACGAGCAGTACTTC. Full variable domain (missing parts from reference TRBV7-2 and TRBJ2-7): GAGVSQSPSNKVTEKGKDVELRCDPISGHTALYWYRQSLGQGLEFLIYFQGNSAPDKSGLPSDRFSAERTGGSVSTLTIQRTQQEDSAVYLCASSPPPSGYEQYFGPGTRLTVT.